This T cell receptor (beta chain) originates from a study of Ad26.COV2.S vaccination and SARS-CoV-2 variants. For the study at large: The vaccine Ad26.COV2.S was put into the muscle once, or twice with 56 days between.

V gave up 5 bases and J gave up 6 bases, with 13 bases separating them. The CDR3 spans 14 residues. Germline-derived CDR1 and CDR2 are SGHTA and FQGTGA. Described treatment: some 20 received Ad26.COV2.S at low or high dose, single or two shots; 5 received placebo; per-sample allocation not given. Material that was analyzed had been drawn on day 63 after the first vaccine or placebo injection. Some clones are missing from TCRdb's copy, which holds only in-frame ones; the method was immunoSEQ multiplex PCR. The sample has about 430,000 clones; around 90% are singletons. The clonotype comes from a person aged 18-60 years who received the Ad26.COV2.S COVID-19 vaccine or a placebo. The V gene is TRBV7-3, the J gene TRBJ2-2; possibly TRBD1 for D (5 bases). Sample: peripheral blood, taken in a trial of Ad26.COV2.S vaccine versus placebo. CDR3 bases: TGTGCCAGCAGCCAAGTCAGGGTTTCCGGGGAGCTGTTTTTT. Its protein is CASSQVRVSGELFF. Using reference TRBV7-3 and TRBJ2-2 for the parts outside the CDR3, the full variable domain is GAGVSQTPSNKVTEKGKYVELRCDPISGHTALYWYRQSLGQGPEFLIYFQGTGAADDSGLPNDRFFAVRPEGSVSTLKIQRTERGDSAVYLCASSQVRVSGELFFGEGSRLTVL.